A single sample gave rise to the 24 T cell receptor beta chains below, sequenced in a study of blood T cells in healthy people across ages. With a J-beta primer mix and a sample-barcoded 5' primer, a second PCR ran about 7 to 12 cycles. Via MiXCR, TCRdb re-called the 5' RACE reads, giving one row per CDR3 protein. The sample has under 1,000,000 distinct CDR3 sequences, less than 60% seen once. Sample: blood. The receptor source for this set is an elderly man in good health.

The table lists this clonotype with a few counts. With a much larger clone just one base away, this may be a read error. The CDR3: CASSNRGSAYNEQYF. The CDR3 DNA follows: TGTGCCAGCAGTAACAGGGGCAGCGCCTACAATGAGCAGTACTTC. The chain is built from TRBV6-5 and TRBJ2-1, with 7 bases matching TRBD1. The J call may not be correct, given that the DNA end is closer to TRBJ2-7. This CDR3 has 15 amino acids. Per the germline V gene, CDR1 is MNHEY and CDR2 is SVGAGI.

CDR3 nucleotide sequence: TGTGCCAGCAGAACTACCGGGACTAGCGGAGGCACAGATACGCAGTATTTT. This codes for CASRTTGTSGGTDTQYF. The chain has TRBV6-2 or TRBV6-3 and TRBJ2-3; 11 positions match TRBD2. There are 17 residues in the CDR3. CDR1 and CDR2 (germline): MNHEY, SVGEGT. J lost 1 base, V lost 6 bases, and 9 bases had no gene match.

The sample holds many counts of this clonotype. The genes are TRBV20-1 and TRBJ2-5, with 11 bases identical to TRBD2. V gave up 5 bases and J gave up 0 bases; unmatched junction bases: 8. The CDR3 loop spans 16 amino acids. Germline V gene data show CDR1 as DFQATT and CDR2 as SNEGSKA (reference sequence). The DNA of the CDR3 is TGCAGTGCTCGGAAGCCGGGACTAGCGGACCAAGAGACCCAGTACTTC. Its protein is CSARKPGLADQETQYF.

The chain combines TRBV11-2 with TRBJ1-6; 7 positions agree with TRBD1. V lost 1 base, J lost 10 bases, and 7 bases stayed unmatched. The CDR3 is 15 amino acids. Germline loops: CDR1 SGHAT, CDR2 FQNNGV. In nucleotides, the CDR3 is TGTGCCAGCAGCTTAGGACAGGGTCGGGCCTCACCCCTCCACTTT. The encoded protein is CASSLGQGRASPLHF.

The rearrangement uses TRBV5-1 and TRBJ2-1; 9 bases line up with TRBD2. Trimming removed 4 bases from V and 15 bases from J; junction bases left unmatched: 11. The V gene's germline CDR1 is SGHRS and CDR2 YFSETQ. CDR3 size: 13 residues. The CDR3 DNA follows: TGCGCCAGCAGCGCCTTAGCGGGAGAACCGTCGTTCTTC. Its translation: CASSALAGEPSFF.

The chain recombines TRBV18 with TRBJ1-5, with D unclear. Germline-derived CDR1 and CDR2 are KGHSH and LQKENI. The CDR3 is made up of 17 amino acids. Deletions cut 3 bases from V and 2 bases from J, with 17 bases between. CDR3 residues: CASSPSIVGMGNQPQHF. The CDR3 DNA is TGTGCCAGCTCACCCTCTATCGTAGGGATGGGCAATCAGCCCCAGCATTTT.

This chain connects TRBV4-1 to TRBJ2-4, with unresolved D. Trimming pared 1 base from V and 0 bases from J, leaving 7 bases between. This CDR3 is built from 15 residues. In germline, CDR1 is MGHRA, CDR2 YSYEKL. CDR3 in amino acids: CASSQVGLAKNIQYF. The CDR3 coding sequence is TGCGCCAGCAGCCAAGTCGGTCTAGCCAAAAACATTCAGTACTTC.

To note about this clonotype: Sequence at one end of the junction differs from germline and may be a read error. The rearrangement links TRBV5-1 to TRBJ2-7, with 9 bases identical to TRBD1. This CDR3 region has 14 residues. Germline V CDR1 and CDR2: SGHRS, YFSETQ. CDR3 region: CASSLGTGAYERYF. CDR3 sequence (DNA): TGCGCCAGCAGCTTGGGGACAGGGGCCTACGAGCGGTACTTC.

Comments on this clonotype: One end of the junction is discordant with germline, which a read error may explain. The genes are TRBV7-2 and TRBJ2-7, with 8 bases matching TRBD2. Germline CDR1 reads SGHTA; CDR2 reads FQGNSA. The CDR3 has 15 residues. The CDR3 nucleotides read TGTGCCAGCAGTTTTCGGGGGGGACACTACTACGAGCAGCACTTC. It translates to CASSFRGGHYYEQHF.

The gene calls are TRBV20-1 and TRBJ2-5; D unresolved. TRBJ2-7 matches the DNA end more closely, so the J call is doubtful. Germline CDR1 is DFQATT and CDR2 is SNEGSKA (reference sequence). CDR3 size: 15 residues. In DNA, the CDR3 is TGCAGTGCTAGAGTTTTCGAACAGCACCCCTACGAGCAGTACTTC. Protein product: CSARVFEQHPYEQYF.

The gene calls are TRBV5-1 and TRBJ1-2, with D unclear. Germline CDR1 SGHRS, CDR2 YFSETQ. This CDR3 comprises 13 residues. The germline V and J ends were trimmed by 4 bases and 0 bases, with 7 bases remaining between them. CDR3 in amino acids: CASSPGSNYGYTF. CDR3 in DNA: TGCGCCAGCAGCCCCGGATCTAACTATGGCTACACCTTC.

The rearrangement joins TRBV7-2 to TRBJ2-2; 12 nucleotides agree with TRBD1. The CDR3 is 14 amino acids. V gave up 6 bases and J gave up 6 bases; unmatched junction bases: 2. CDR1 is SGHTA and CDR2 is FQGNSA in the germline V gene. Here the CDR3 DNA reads TGTGCCAGCAGGGGACAGGGGGCCGCCGGGGAGCTGTTTTTT. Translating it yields CASRGQGAAGELFF.

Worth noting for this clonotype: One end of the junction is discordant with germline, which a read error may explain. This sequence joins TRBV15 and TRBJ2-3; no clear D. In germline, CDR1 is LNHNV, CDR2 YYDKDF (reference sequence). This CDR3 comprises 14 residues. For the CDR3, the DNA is TGTGCCGCCAGCAGAGACCGGTACGCAGATACGCAGTATTTT. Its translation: CAASRDRYADTQYF.

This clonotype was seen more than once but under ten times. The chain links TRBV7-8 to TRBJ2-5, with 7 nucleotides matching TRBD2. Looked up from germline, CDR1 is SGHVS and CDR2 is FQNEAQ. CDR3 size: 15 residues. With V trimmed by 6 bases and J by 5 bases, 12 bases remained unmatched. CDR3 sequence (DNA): TGTGCCAGCAGTAATGAGTGGGAGGGTCTGGAGACCCAGTACTTC. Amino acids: CASSNEWEGLETQYF.

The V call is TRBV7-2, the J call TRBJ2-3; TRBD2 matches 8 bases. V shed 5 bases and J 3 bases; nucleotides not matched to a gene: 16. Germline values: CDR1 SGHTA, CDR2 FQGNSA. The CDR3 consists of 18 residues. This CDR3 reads CASSPRGSGAGWTDTQYF. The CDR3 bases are TGTGCCAGCAGCCCCCGGGGTAGCGGGGCTGGTTGGACAGATACGCAGTATTTT. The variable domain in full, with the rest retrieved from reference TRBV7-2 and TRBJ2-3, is GAGVSQSPSNKVTEKGKDVELRCDPISGHTALYWYRQSLGQGLEFLIYFQGNSAPDKSGLPSDRFSAERTGGSVSTLTIQRTQQEDSAVYLCASSPRGSGAGWTDTQYFGPGTRLTVL.

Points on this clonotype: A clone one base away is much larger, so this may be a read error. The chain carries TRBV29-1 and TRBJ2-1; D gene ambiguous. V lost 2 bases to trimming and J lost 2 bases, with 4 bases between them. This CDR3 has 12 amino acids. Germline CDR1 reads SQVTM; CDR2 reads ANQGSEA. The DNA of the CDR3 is TGCAGCGTTGAACTAGCCTACAATGAGCAGTTCTTC. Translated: CSVELAYNEQFF.

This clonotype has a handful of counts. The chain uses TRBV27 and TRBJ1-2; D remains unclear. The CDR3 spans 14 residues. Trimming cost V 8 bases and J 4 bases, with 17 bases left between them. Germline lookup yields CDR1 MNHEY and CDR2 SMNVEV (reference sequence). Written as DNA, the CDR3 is TGTGCCAGCCACCCGGGTGGCAGCGGCTATGGCTACACCTTC. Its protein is CASHPGGSGYGYTF.

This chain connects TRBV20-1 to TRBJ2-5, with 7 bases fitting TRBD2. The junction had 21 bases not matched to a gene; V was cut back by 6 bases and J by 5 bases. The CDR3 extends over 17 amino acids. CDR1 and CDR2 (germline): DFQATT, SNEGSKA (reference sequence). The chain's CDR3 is CSASSGGASGIGETQYF. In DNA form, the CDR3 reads TGCAGTGCCTCAAGTGGGGGAGCTAGCGGTATAGGGGAGACCCAGTACTTC.

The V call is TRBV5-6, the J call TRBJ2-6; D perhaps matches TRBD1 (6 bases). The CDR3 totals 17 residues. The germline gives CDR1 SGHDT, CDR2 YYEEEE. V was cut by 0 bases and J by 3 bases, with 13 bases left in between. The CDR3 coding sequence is TGTGCCAGCAGCTTGGATTCAGGGGCTTTTGGGGCCAACGTCCTGACTTTC. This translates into CASSLDSGAFGANVLTF.

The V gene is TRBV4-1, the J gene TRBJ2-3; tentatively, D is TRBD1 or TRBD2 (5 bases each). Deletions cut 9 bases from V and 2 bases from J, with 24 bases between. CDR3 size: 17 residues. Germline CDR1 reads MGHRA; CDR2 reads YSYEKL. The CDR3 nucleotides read TGCGCCAGTACTCCAAAAGGCTTGGGGGAATCCACAGATACGCAGTATTTT. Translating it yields CASTPKGLGESTDTQYF.

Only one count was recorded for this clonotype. The CDR3 spells CASSKGLGNQPQHF. CDR3 DNA sequence: TGTGCCAGCAGCAAGGGGCTGGGAAATCAGCCCCAGCATTTT. The rearrangement joins TRBV12-3 or TRBV12-4 to TRBJ1-5; a weak D match, TRBD1 (5 bases). This CDR3 is 14 amino acids long. V was shortened by 6 bases and J by 4 bases, with 13 bases between the two germline ends.

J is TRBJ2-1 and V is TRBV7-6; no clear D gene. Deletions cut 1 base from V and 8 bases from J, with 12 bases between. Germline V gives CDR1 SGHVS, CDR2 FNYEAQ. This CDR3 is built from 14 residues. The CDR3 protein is CASSLEASRHEQFF. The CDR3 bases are TGTGCCAGCAGCTTAGAGGCTAGTCGTCATGAGCAGTTCTTC.

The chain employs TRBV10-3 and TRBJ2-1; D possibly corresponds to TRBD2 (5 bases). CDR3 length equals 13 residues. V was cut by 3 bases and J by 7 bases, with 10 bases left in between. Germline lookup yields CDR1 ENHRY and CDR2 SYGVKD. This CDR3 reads CAISELVTNEQFF. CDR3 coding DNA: TGTGCCATCAGTGAACTAGTAACAAATGAGCAGTTCTTC.

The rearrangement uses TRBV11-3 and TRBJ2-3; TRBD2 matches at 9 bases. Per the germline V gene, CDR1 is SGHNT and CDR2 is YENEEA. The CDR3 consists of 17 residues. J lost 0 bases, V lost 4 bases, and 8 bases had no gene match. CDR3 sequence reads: CASSSRTSASSTDTQYF. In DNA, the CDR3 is TGTGCCAGCAGCTCAAGGACTAGCGCCTCTAGCACAGATACGCAGTATTTT.